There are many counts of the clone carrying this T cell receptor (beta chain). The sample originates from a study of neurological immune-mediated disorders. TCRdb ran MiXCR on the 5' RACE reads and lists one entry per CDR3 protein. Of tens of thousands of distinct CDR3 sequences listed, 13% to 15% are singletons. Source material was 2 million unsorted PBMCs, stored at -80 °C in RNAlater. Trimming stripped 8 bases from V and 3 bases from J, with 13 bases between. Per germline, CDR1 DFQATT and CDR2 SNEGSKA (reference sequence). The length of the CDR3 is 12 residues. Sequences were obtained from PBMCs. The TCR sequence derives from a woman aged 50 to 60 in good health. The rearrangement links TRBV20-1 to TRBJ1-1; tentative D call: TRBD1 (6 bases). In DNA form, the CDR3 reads TGCAGTACGGACAGACCCCACACTGAAGCTTTCTTT. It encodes CSTDRPHTEAFF.